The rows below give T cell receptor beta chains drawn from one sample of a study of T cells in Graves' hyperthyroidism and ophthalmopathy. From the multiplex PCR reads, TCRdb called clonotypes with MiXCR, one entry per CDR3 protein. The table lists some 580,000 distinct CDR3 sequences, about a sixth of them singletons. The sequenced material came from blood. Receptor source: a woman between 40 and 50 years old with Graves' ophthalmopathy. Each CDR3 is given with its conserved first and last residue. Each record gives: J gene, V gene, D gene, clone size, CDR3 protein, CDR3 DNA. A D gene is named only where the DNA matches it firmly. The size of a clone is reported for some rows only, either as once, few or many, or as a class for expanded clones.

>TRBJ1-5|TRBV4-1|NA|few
CASSQETSTLSRPQHF
TGCGCCAGCAGCCAAGAAACTTCGACCCTAAGCCGGCCCCAGCATTTT
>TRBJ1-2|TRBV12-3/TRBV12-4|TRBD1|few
CASTPSGTGGAGPYGYTF
TGTGCCAGCACCCCCTCCGGGACAGGGGGCGCTGGGCCTTATGGCTACACCTTC
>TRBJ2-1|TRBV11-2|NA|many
CASSLTTGYNEQFF
TGTGCCAGCAGCTTAACGACAGGTTACAATGAGCAGTTCTTC
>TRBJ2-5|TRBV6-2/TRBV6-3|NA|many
CASSYSVVRGETQYF
TGTGCCAGCAGTTACTCGGTAGTCCGTGGGGAGACCCAGTACTTC
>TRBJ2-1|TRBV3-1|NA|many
CASSPASYNEQFF
TGTGCCAGCAGCCCCGCATCCTACAATGAGCAGTTCTTC
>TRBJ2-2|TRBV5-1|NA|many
CASSLRGSGTGELFF
TGCGCCAGCAGCTTGCGTGGATCGGGCACCGGGGAGCTGTTTTTT
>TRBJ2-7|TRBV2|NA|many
CASSERLWGSEQYF
TGTGCCAGCAGTGAAAGGCTCTGGGGCTCCGAGCAGTACTTC
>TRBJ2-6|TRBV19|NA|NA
CASSMGGGSGANVLTF
TGTGCCAGTAGTATGGGGGGAGGTTCTGGGGCCAACGTCCTGACTTTC
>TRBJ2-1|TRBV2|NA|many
CASSVGQVYNEQFF
TGTGCCAGCAGTGTTGGTCAGGTTTACAATGAGCAGTTCTTC
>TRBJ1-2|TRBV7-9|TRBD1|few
CASSTTGSTIRGYTF
TGTGCCAGCAGCACGACAGGGTCCACCATCCGGGGCTACACCTTC